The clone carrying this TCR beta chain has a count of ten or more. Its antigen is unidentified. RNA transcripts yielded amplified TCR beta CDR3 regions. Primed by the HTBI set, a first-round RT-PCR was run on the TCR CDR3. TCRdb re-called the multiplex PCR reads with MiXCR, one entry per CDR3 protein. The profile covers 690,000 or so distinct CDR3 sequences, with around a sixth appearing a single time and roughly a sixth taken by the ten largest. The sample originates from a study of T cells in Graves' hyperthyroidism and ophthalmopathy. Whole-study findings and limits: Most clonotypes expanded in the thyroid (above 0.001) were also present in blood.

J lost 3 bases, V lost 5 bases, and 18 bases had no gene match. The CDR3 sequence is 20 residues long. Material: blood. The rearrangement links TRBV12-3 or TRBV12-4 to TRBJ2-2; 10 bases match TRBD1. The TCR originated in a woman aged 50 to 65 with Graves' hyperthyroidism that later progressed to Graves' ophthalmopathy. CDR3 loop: CASSRSLVRDRGWDTGELFF. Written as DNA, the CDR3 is TGTGCCAGCAGTCGAAGCCTAGTCCGGGACAGGGGATGGGACACCGGGGAGCTGTTTTTT.